Listed below are T cell receptor beta chains from one sample, sequenced in a study of a mutant IDH1 vaccine in newly diagnosed glioma. Their antigen targets remain unknown. The assay was immunoSEQ multiplex PCR, and TCRdb's table has in-frame clones only and misses some. The table records about 56,000 clones, around 83% of them present only once. This specimen was PBMCs, taken from a glioma patient whose treatment included an IDH1 peptide vaccine. These receptors were taken from a woman aged 50 to 65 with glioma. Both conserved end residues are part of each CDR3. The order of the fields is D gene, clone size, V gene, J gene, CDR3 protein, CDR3 DNA. The D gene is left open where the match is weak. Where a row states a size, it is once, few, many or the class of an expanded clone; other rows omit it.

d_call: .
clone_size: few
v_call: TRBV6-5
j_call: TRBJ2-7
cdr3_aa: CASSYSTQSLSYEQYF
cdr3_nt: TGTGCCAGCAGTTACTCGACACAGAGCCTCTCCTACGAGCAGTACTTC

d_call: .
clone_size: .
v_call: TRBV7-9
j_call: TRBJ1-3
cdr3_aa: CASRLNRGNTIYF
cdr3_nt: TGTGCCAGCAGACTAAACAGGGGAAACACCATATATTTT

d_call: .
clone_size: .
v_call: TRBV15
j_call: TRBJ1-5
cdr3_aa: CATSRDKSVEQPQHF
cdr3_nt: TGTGCCACCAGCAGAGATAAGAGTGTGGAGCAGCCCCAGCATTTT

d_call: .
clone_size: .
v_call: TRBV18
j_call: TRBJ1-6
cdr3_aa: CASSPRTVRSGSPLHF
cdr3_nt: TGTGCCAGCTCACCACGGACAGTACGGTCAGGTTCGCCCCTCCACTTT

d_call: .
clone_size: few
v_call: TRBV19
j_call: TRBJ1-2
cdr3_aa: CASSILGDYGYTF
cdr3_nt: TGTGCCAGTAGTATTCTGGGGGACTATGGCTACACCTTC

d_call: .
clone_size: .
v_call: TRBV6-1
j_call: TRBJ1-5
cdr3_aa: CASSEGRNQPQHF
cdr3_nt: TGTGCCAGCAGTGAAGGTAGGAATCAGCCCCAGCATTTT

d_call: TRBD2
clone_size: .
v_call: TRBV30
j_call: TRBJ2-5
cdr3_aa: CAWSVAGAKTQYF
cdr3_nt: TGTGCCTGGAGTGTAGCGGGGGCGAAGACCCAGTACTTC

d_call: .
clone_size: .
v_call: TRBV7-8
j_call: TRBJ1-6
cdr3_aa: CASSLAPGFSPLHF
cdr3_nt: TGTGCCAGCAGCTTAGCCCCAGGGTTTTCACCCCTCCACTTT

d_call: .
clone_size: .
v_call: TRBV6-4
j_call: TRBJ1-6
cdr3_aa: CASSARGGNSPLHF
cdr3_nt: TGTGCCAGCAGTGCCAGGGGAGGGAATTCACCCCTCCACTTT

d_call: .
clone_size: .
v_call: TRBV25-1
j_call: TRBJ1-1
cdr3_aa: CASSHLQGNTEAFF
cdr3_nt: TGTGCCAGCAGTCATCTACAAGGGAACACTGAAGCTTTCTTT

d_call: .
clone_size: few
v_call: TRBV28
j_call: TRBJ1-1
cdr3_aa: CASSSPGEVAFF
cdr3_nt: TGTGCCAGCAGTTCCCCAGGGGAGGTGGCTTTCTTT

d_call: .
clone_size: .
v_call: TRBV10-2
j_call: TRBJ2-1
cdr3_aa: CASIATHNEQFF
cdr3_nt: TGCGCCAGCATAGCGACACACAATGAGCAGTTCTTC

d_call: TRBD2
clone_size: .
v_call: TRBV7-7
j_call: TRBJ2-1
cdr3_aa: CASSPGLDREQFF
cdr3_nt: TGTGCCAGCAGCCCTGGACTAGACCGTGAGCAGTTCTTC

d_call: TRBD2
clone_size: .
v_call: TRBV10-3
j_call: TRBJ2-5
cdr3_aa: CAITGLAGGYKETQYF
cdr3_nt: TGTGCCATCACCGGACTAGCGGGGGGCTACAAAGAGACCCAGTACTTC

d_call: .
clone_size: few
v_call: TRBV7-3
j_call: TRBJ1-1
cdr3_aa: CASRPDGITEAFF
cdr3_nt: TGTGCCAGCAGACCCGACGGGATCACTGAAGCTTTCTTT

d_call: TRBD1
clone_size: .
v_call: TRBV4-1
j_call: TRBJ2-5
cdr3_aa: CASSQAPGQVKTQYF
cdr3_nt: TGCGCCAGCAGCCAAGCCCCGGGACAGGTCAAGACCCAGTACTTC

d_call: .
clone_size: .
v_call: TRBV9
j_call: TRBJ2-1
cdr3_aa: CASSVVGGTSYNEQFF
cdr3_nt: TGTGCCAGCAGCGTAGTGGGCGGGACTTCCTACAATGAGCAGTTCTTC

d_call: TRBD1
clone_size: .
v_call: TRBV27
j_call: TRBJ2-6
cdr3_aa: CASSPGQGANVLTF
cdr3_nt: TGTGCCAGCAGTCCGGGACAGGGGGCCAACGTCCTGACTTTC

d_call: .
clone_size: .
v_call: TRBV5-1
j_call: TRBJ2-7
cdr3_aa: CASSLGMSYEQYF
cdr3_nt: TGCGCCAGCAGCTTGGGTATGTCCTACGAGCAGTACTTC

d_call: .
clone_size: .
v_call: TRBV18
j_call: TRBJ1-1
cdr3_aa: CASSSVRGNTEAFF
cdr3_nt: TGTGCCAGCTCATCGGTACGCGGGAACACTGAAGCTTTCTTT

d_call: TRBD2
clone_size: .
v_call: TRBV29-1
j_call: TRBJ2-1
cdr3_aa: CSDRGAGGIYNEQFF
cdr3_nt: TGCAGCGACCGGGGAGCGGGGGGAATTTACAATGAGCAGTTCTTC

d_call: TRBD2
clone_size: .
v_call: TRBV5-1
j_call: TRBJ2-5
cdr3_aa: CASSLEGSGGTSRGTQYF
cdr3_nt: TGCGCCAGCAGCTTGGAAGGTAGCGGGGGGACATCAAGAGGAACCCAGTACTTC

d_call: TRBD1
clone_size: .
v_call: TRBV5-1
j_call: TRBJ1-5
cdr3_aa: CASSPGTGGHSNQPQHF
cdr3_nt: TGCGCCAGCAGCCCCGGGACAGGGGGCCATAGCAATCAGCCCCAGCATTTT

d_call: .
clone_size: .
v_call: TRBV5-1
j_call: TRBJ1-1
cdr3_aa: CASSLGPGATTEAFF
cdr3_nt: TGCGCCAGCAGCTTGGGGCCGGGGGCGACCACTGAAGCTTTCTTT

d_call: TRBD1
clone_size: .
v_call: TRBV5-1
j_call: TRBJ2-2
cdr3_aa: CASSLSGTGTGELFF
cdr3_nt: TGCGCCAGCAGCTTGTCCGGGACAGGGACCGGGGAGCTGTTTTTT

d_call: .
clone_size: .
v_call: TRBV27
j_call: TRBJ1-2
cdr3_aa: CASSLNSGSVGYTF
cdr3_nt: TGTGCCAGCAGTTTAAATAGTGGTTCGGTTGGCTACACCTTC

d_call: .
clone_size: .
v_call: TRBV5-4
j_call: TRBJ1-2
cdr3_aa: CASSLERTNYGYTF
cdr3_nt: TGTGCCAGCAGCTTGGAACGCACAAACTATGGCTACACCTTC

d_call: TRBD1
clone_size: few
v_call: TRBV7-9
j_call: TRBJ1-1
cdr3_aa: CASRDRGSEAFF
cdr3_nt: TGTGCCAGCAGGGACAGGGGATCTGAAGCTTTCTTT

d_call: .
clone_size: .
v_call: TRBV13
j_call: TRBJ1-1
cdr3_aa: CASSPGLRNTEAFF
cdr3_nt: TGTGCCAGCAGCCCAGGGTTGAGGAACACTGAAGCTTTCTTT

d_call: TRBD2
clone_size: .
v_call: TRBV5-1
j_call: TRBJ2-3
cdr3_aa: CASSLEGGGGRGDTQYF
cdr3_nt: TGCGCCAGCAGCTTGGAGGGTGGCGGGGGGCGAGGCGATACGCAGTATTTT

d_call: TRBD1
clone_size: .
v_call: TRBV7-2
j_call: TRBJ1-2
cdr3_aa: CASSRGQLYGYTF
cdr3_nt: TGTGCCAGCAGCCGGGGACAGCTCTATGGCTACACCTTC

d_call: TRBD1
clone_size: few
v_call: TRBV18
j_call: TRBJ2-7
cdr3_aa: CASSPPGTGSSYEQYF
cdr3_nt: TGTGCCAGCTCACCACCAGGGACAGGGTCGTCCTACGAGCAGTACTTC

d_call: .
clone_size: once
v_call: TRBV12-5
j_call: TRBJ1-5
cdr3_aa: CASAPQLGPQHF
cdr3_nt: TGTGCTAGTGCCCCGCAGCTGGGGCCCCAGCATTTT

d_call: TRBD1
clone_size: .
v_call: TRBV19
j_call: TRBJ2-3
cdr3_aa: CASSIRRQGGRGTDTQYF
cdr3_nt: TGTGCCAGTAGTATACGGAGACAGGGGGGTAGGGGCACAGATACGCAGTATTTT

d_call: .
clone_size: .
v_call: TRBV19
j_call: TRBJ1-3
cdr3_aa: CASSAGALGNTIYF
cdr3_nt: TGTGCCAGCTCGGCGGGGGCCCTTGGAAACACCATATATTTT

d_call: TRBD1
clone_size: .
v_call: TRBV30
j_call: TRBJ2-7
cdr3_aa: CALGTGGNYEQYF
cdr3_nt: TGTGCCTTAGGGACAGGGGGGAACTACGAGCAGTACTTC

d_call: .
clone_size: .
v_call: TRBV6-1
j_call: TRBJ1-5
cdr3_aa: CASSEFFRGYSNQPQHF
cdr3_nt: TGTGCCAGCAGTGAATTTTTTCGGGGCTATAGCAATCAGCCCCAGCATTTT

d_call: TRBD2
clone_size: .
v_call: TRBV5-1
j_call: TRBJ2-2
cdr3_aa: CASSREGYNTGELFF
cdr3_nt: TGCGCCAGCAGCCGGGAGGGATATAACACCGGGGAGCTGTTTTTT

d_call: .
clone_size: few
v_call: TRBV7-9
j_call: TRBJ1-6
cdr3_aa: CASTQVGKGSPLHF
cdr3_nt: TGTGCCAGCACCCAGGTGGGGAAGGGTTCACCCCTCCACTTT

d_call: .
clone_size: .
v_call: TRBV30
j_call: TRBJ1-2
cdr3_aa: CAWSEGYYGYTF
cdr3_nt: TGTGCCTGGAGCGAGGGGTACTATGGCTACACCTTC